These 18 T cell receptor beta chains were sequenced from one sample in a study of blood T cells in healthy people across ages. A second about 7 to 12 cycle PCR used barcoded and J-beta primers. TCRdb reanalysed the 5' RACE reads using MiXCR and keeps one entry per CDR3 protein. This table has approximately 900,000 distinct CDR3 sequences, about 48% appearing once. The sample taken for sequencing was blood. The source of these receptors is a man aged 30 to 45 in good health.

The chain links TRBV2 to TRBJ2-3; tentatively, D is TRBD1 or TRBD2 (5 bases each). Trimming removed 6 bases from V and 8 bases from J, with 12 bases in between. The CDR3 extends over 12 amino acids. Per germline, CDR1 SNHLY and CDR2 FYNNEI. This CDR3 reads CASRARAGTQYF. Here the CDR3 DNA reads TGTGCCAGCAGAGCCAGGGCGGGTACGCAGTATTTT.

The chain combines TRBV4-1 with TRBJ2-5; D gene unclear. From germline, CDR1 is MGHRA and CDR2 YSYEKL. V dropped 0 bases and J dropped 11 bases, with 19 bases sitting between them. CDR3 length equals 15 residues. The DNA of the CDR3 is TGCGCCAGCAGCCAAGAAATACCAGCGACCAATGAGCAGTACTTC. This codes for CASSQEIPATNEQYF.

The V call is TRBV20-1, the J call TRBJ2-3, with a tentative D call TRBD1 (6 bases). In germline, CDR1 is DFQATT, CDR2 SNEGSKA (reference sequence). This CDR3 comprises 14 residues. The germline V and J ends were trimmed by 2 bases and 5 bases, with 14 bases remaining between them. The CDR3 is CSARQGMGIDTQYF. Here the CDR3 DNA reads TGCAGTGCTAGACAGGGGATGGGTATAGATACGCAGTATTTT.

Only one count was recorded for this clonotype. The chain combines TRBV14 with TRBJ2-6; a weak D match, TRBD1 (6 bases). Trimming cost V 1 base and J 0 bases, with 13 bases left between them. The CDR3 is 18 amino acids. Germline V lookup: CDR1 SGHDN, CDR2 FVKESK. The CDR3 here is CASSQGWGQNSGANVLTF. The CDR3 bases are TGTGCCAGCAGCCAAGGGTGGGGACAAAACTCTGGGGCCAACGTCCTGACTTTC.

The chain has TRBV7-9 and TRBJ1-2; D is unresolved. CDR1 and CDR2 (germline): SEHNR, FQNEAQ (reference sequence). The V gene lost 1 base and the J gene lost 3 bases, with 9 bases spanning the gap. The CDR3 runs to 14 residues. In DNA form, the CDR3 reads TGTGCCAGCAGCTTAGACCCAGTAGACTATGGCTACACCTTC. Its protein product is CASSLDPVDYGYTF. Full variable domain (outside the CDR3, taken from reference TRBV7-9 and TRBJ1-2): DTGVSQNPRHKITKRGQNVTFRCDPISEHNRLYWYRQTLGQGPEFLTYFQNEAQLEKSRLLSDRFSAERPKGSFSTLEIQRTEQGDSAMYLCASSLDPVDYGYTFGSGTRLTVV.

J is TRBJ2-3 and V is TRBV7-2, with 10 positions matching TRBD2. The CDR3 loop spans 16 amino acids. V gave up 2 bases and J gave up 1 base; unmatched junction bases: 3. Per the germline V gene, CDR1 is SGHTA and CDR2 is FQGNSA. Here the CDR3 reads CASSLTSGARTDTQYF. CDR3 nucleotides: TGTGCCAGCAGCTTAACTAGCGGGGCCCGCACAGATACGCAGTATTTT.

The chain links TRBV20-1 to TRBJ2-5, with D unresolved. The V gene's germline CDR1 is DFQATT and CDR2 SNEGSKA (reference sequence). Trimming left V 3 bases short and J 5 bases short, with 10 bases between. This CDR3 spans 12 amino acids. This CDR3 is CSASQRIETQYF. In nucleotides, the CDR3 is TGCAGTGCTAGCCAACGGATCGAGACCCAGTACTTC.

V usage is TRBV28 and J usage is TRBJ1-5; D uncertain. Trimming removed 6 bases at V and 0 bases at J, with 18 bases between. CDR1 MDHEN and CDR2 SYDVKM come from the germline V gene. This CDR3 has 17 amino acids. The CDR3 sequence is CASSPPPVIDSNQPQHF. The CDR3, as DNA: TGTGCCAGCAGCCCCCCTCCGGTGATCGATAGCAATCAGCCCCAGCATTTT.

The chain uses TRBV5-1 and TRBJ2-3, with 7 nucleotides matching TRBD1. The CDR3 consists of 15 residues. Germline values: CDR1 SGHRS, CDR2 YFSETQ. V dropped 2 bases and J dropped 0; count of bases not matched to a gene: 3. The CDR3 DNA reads TGCGCCAGCAGCTTCTCGGGACAGAGCACAGATACGCAGTATTTT. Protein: CASSFSGQSTDTQYF.

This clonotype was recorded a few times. In DNA, the CDR3 is TGTGCCAGCAGCCCTATTTCCGAGAACACCGGGGAGCTGTTTTTT. It encodes CASSPISENTGELFF. V usage is TRBV7-9 and J usage is TRBJ2-2; D gene uncertain. The V and J ends lost 5 bases and 1 base respectively, with 11 bases between them. This CDR3 has 15 amino acids. Germline CDR1 is SEHNR and CDR2 is FQNEAQ (reference sequence).

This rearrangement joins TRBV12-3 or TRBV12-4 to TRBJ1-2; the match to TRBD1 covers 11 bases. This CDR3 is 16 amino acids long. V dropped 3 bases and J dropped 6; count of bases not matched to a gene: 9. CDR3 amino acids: CASSFADRGQDDGYTF. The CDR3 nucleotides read TGTGCCAGCAGTTTCGCGGACAGGGGGCAGGACGATGGCTACACCTTC.

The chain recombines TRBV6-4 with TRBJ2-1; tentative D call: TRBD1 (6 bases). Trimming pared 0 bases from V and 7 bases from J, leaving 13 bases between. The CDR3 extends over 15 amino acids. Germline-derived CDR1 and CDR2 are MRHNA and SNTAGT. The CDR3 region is CASSDSNQGSNEQFF. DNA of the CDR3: TGTGCCAGCAGTGACTCGAATCAGGGGTCTAATGAGCAGTTCTTC.

CDR3 in DNA: TGTGCCAGCAGCTCCCCGCGCGGCGGGGGGTTAGAGACCCAGTACTTC. It translates to CASSSPRGGGLETQYF. The V and J genes are TRBV7-2 and TRBJ2-5; 8 bases agree with TRBD2. The CDR3 sequence is 16 residues long. V lost 4 bases and J lost 4; bases outside the gene matches: 11. Germline lookup yields CDR1 SGHTA and CDR2 FQGNSA.

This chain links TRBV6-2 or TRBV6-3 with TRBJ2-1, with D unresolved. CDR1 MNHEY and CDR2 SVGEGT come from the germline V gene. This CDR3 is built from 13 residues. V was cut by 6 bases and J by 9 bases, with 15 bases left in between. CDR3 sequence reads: CASSLPLLSEQFF. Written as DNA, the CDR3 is TGTGCCAGCAGCCTCCCCTTACTGAGTGAGCAGTTCTTC.

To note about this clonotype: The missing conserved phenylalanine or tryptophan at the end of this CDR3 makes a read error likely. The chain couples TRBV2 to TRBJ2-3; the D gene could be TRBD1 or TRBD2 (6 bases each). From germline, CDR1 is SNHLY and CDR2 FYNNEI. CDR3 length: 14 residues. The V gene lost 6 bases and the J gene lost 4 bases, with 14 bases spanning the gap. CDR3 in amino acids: CASRQGGFADTQYS. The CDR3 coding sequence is TGTGCCAGCAGACAGGGAGGCTTCGCAGATACGCAGTATTCT.

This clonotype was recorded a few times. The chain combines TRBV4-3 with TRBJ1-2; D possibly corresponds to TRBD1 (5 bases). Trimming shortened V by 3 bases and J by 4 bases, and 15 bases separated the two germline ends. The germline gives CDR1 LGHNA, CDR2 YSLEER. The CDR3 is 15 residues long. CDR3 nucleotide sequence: TGCGCCAGCAGCCAGACGGACATCTATGTCTATGGCTACACCTTC. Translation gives CASSQTDIYVYGYTF.

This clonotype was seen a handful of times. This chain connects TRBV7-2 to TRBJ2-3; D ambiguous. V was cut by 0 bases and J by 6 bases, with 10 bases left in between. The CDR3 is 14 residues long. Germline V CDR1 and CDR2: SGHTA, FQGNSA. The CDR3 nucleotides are TGTGCCAGCAGCTTAGCTTCTAGTGGGGATACGCAGTATTTT. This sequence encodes CASSLASSGDTQYF. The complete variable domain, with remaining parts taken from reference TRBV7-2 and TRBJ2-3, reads GAGVSQSPSNKVTEKGKDVELRCDPISGHTALYWYRQSLGQGLEFLIYFQGNSAPDKSGLPSDRFSAERTGGSVSTLTIQRTQQEDSAVYLCASSLASSGDTQYFGPGTRLTVL.

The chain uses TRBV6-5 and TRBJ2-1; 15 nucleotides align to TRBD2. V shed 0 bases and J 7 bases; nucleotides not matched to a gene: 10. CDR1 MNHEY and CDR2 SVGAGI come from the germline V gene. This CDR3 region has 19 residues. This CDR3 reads CASSYSTPGLAGGRNEQFF. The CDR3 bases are TGTGCCAGCAGTTACTCGACGCCGGGACTAGCGGGGGGTCGGAATGAGCAGTTCTTC.